The T cell receptor (beta chain) described here comes from a study of cytomegalovirus exposure and HLA in healthy donors. The CDR3 runs to 13 residues. CDR1 is SNHLY and CDR2 is FYNNEI in the germline V gene. V shed 5 bases and J 7 bases; nucleotides not matched to a gene: 6. PCR used 60 Vbeta primers and 13 Jbeta primers. Produced via immunoSEQ multiplex PCR; TCRdb's table is partial and in-frame only. The sample carries fewer than 200,000 clones, roughly 87% recorded once. The receptor comes from a girl less than two years old in good health and CMV-seronegative. The V and J genes are TRBV2 and TRBJ1-2; 8 bases agree with TRBD1. The sample was PBMCs. The CDR3 here is CASSPGQARGYTF. In nucleotides, the CDR3 is TGTGCCAGCAGTCCGGGACAGGCCCGTGGCTACACCTTC.